A selection of T cell receptor beta chains follows, all from one sample in a study of blood T cell repertoires in COVID-19. Only in-frame clones appear in the TCRdb table, and some are missing; sequencing was by immunoSEQ multiplex PCR. The table records some 190,000 clones, 70% to 90% of them present only once. Sequences were obtained from peripheral blood. These TCRs come from a man aged 18 to 35 with active or convalescent COVID-19. The CDR3 runs from the conserved cysteine through the conserved F or W. D genes are given only for firm matches. Size is stated for part of the rows, as once, few or many counts, or as a class when the clone is expanded.

TRBV10-1	.	.	TRBJ2-3	TGCGCCAGCAGTGTGAGGACTGGGAGCACAGATACGCAGTATTTT	CASSVRTGSTDTQYF
TRBV5-1	.	.	TRBJ2-5	TGCGCCAGCAGCTTTGGACTCCGGGAAGGGGAGACCCAGTACTTC	CASSFGLREGETQYF
TRBV5-4	.	.	TRBJ2-1	TGTGCCAGCAGCTTGGTCAGCAATGAGCAGTTCTTC	CASSLVSNEQFF
TRBV27	.	.	TRBJ2-1	TGTGCCAGCAGTTTGGGCTCAACAAGCAATGAGCAGTTCTTC	CASSLGSTSNEQFF
TRBV10-3	.	.	TRBJ1-1	TGTGCCATCAGTGAAGACTATGAAGCTTTCTTT	CAISEDYEAFF
TRBV27	TRBD2	.	TRBJ2-7	TGTGCCAGCAATATCGGGCTAGCGGCTACCTACGAGCAGTACTTC	CASNIGLAATYEQYF
TRBV2	.	.	TRBJ1-1	TGTGCCAGCAGTGAAATTGGCTTGGTTGGGAACACTGAAGCTTTCTTT	CASSEIGLVGNTEAFF
TRBV7-8	.	.	TRBJ2-2	TGTGCCAGCAGCTTGCGACAGCACACCGGGGAGCTGTTTTTT	CASSLRQHTGELFF
TRBV12-5	.	.	TRBJ1-1	TGTGCTAGTGTCTTCACAGGGACCAAGAACACTGAAGCTTTCTTT	CASVFTGTKNTEAFF
TRBV12-3/TRBV12-4	TRBD1	.	TRBJ1-1	TGTGCCAGCAGTTTAGGGACAGGCCTTGAAGCTTTCTTT	CASSLGTGLEAFF
TRBV6-2/TRBV6-3	.	.	TRBJ2-7	TGTGCCAGCAGCTTAGCCACAGTGGGGCCCGAGCAGTACTTC	CASSLATVGPEQYF
TRBV5-6	.	.	TRBJ2-3	TGTGCCAGCAGCCTGCGCAGGGGCACCACAGATACGCAGTATTTT	CASSLRRGTTDTQYF
TRBV6-1	TRBD2	.	TRBJ2-3	TGTGCCAGCAGTGTGTCTAGCGGGAGTAGCACAGATACGCAGTATTTT	CASSVSSGSSTDTQYF
TRBV9	.	.	TRBJ2-3	TGTGCCAGCAGCGCCGTAAGCACAGATACGCAGTATTTT	CASSAVSTDTQYF
TRBV4-3	TRBD2	.	TRBJ2-2	TGCGCCAGCAGCCAAGATCGCGGCGGGGGACGGACCGGGGAGCTGTTTTTT	CASSQDRGGGRTGELFF
TRBV3-1/TRBV3-2	.	.	TRBJ2-1	TGTGCCAGCAGCCACCTTGCGGGAATCACCTACAATGAGCAGTTCTTC	CASSHLAGITYNEQFF
TRBV29-1	.	once	TRBJ2-2	TGCAGCGTTCTTGGAGGCTTGAACACCGGGGAGCTGTTTTTT	CSVLGGLNTGELFF
TRBV19	TRBD1	.	TRBJ1-1	TGTGCCAGTAGGAACAGGGGGAAAGGACCCGAAGCTTTCTTT	CASRNRGKGPEAFF
TRBV9	TRBD1	.	TRBJ1-2	TGTGCCAGCAGCGCCACAGGGGCCCATGGCTACACCTTC	CASSATGAHGYTF
TRBV19	.	.	TRBJ1-2	TGTGCCAGTGGGACAACAGGGCCCTATGGCTACACCTTC	CASGTTGPYGYTF
TRBV29-1	.	.	TRBJ2-7	TGCAGCGTTCGCGATCGCCGACAGGATCGCTACGAGCAGTACTTC	CSVRDRRQDRYEQYF
TRBV2	.	.	TRBJ2-5	TGTGCCAGCAGTGGGGGCAGGGGTTTTCAGGAGACCCAGTACTTC	CASSGGRGFQETQYF
TRBV10-1	.	.	TRBJ1-1	TGCGCCAGCAGTGAGTCGACCACAGGTGAAGCTTTCTTT	CASSESTTGEAFF
TRBV14	.	.	TRBJ1-1	TGTGCCAGCAGCCAAGACCGAACTCGTGGAGCTTTCTTT	CASSQDRTRGAFF
TRBV5-1	.	.	TRBJ1-4	TGCGCCAGCAGCTTGGAGCAGGGCGGGGGAGGTAATGAAAAACTGTTTTTT	CASSLEQGGGGNEKLFF
TRBV30	.	once	TRBJ1-5	TGTGCCTGGAGTACGGGGGGCGGTCAGCCCCAGCATTTT	CAWSTGGGQPQHF
TRBV4-2	TRBD2	.	TRBJ2-1	TGTGCCAGCAGCCAGTCCGGGGGGGAGCAGTTCTTC	CASSQSGGEQFF
TRBV5-1	TRBD2	.	TRBJ2-2	TGCGCCAGCATTGGGGCGGGAGCCCGTTCCGGGGAGCTGTTTTTT	CASIGAGARSGELFF
TRBV5-8	TRBD1	.	TRBJ2-1	TGTGCCAGCAGCCGAGGACAGGGCAATGAGCAGTTCTTC	CASSRGQGNEQFF
TRBV30	TRBD1	few	TRBJ1-2	TGTGCCTGGGCCGGGACAGGTCGAGGCTACACCTTC	CAWAGTGRGYTF
TRBV15	TRBD2	.	TRBJ2-3	TGTGCCACCAGCAGAGGGACTAGCGGGATTGGTACAGATACGCAGTATTTT	CATSRGTSGIGTDTQYF
TRBV12-3/TRBV12-4	.	.	TRBJ2-2	TGTGCCAGCAGTTTGGAGTACACCGGGGAGCTGTTTTTT	CASSLEYTGELFF
TRBV5-1	TRBD1	once	TRBJ2-1	TGCGCCAGCAGGACCCCCGGGACAGAGTACAATGAGCAGTTCTTC	CASRTPGTEYNEQFF
TRBV5-1	TRBD1	.	TRBJ1-5	TGCGCCAGCAGCTCCGGACAGGGTAATCAGCCCCAGCATTTT	CASSSGQGNQPQHF
TRBV4-2	.	.	TRBJ2-1	TGTGCCAGCAGCCAAGGACCGGGACAAACCTACAATGAGCAGTTCTTC	CASSQGPGQTYNEQFF
TRBV28	TRBD2	once	TRBJ2-7	TGTGCCAGCAGTTTATCTAGCGGGAGGATCGGGCAGTACTTC	CASSLSSGRIGQYF
TRBV5-8	.	.	TRBJ2-1	TGTGCCAGCAGCCCCACGGACGGAAGGGAGAATGAGCAGTTCTTC	CASSPTDGRENEQFF
TRBV7-6	.	once	TRBJ1-5	TGTGCCAGCAGCTTAGGGGGCGGCAATCAGCCCCAGCATTTT	CASSLGGGNQPQHF
TRBV20-1	.	.	TRBJ1-4	TGCAGTGCTACCATTAATGAAAAACTGTTTTTT	CSATINEKLFF
TRBV29-1	.	.	TRBJ1-1	TGCAGCGTTGAAGGCAGATTGAACACTGAAGCTTTCTTT	CSVEGRLNTEAFF
TRBV7-2	TRBD1	.	TRBJ1-2	TGTGCCAGCACCGTAGGGACAGCCCTACTCAACTATGGCTACACCTTC	CASTVGTALLNYGYTF
TRBV5-4	TRBD1	.	TRBJ1-2	TGTGCCAGCAGCTCTCGACAGGGGGCGGTTGGCTACACCTTC	CASSSRQGAVGYTF
TRBV11-2	TRBD2	.	TRBJ2-7	TGTGCCAGCAGTTCTCTAGCGGGAGGCTTCTCCTACGAGCAGTACTTC	CASSSLAGGFSYEQYF
TRBV27	TRBD1	.	TRBJ1-5	TGTGCCAGCAGTCAGACAGGGGAAGGTAATCAGCCCCAGCATTTT	CASSQTGEGNQPQHF
TRBV5-6	.	few	TRBJ1-3	TGTGCCAGCAGCTTTGCTGGCGGCACTTCTGGAAACACCATATATTTT	CASSFAGGTSGNTIYF
TRBV30	TRBD2	.	TRBJ2-2	TGTGCCTGGAGTGTAGTCGGGCTAGCGGGAGTAATTGCCGGGGAGCTGTTTTTT	CAWSVVGLAGVIAGELFF
TRBV4-1	TRBD2	.	TRBJ2-3	TGCGCCAGCAGCCAAGAGGAGCGGGAGGCCGGGGGGGGCCGTACGCAGTATTTT	CASSQEEREAGGGRTQYF
TRBV30	.	.	TRBJ1-6	TGTGCCTGGCGGGGACGGGGGTATAATTCACCCCTCCACTTT	CAWRGRGYNSPLHF
TRBV6-5	TRBD1	few	TRBJ2-6	TGTGCCACGCGGGACAGGAACTCTGGGGCCAACGTCCTGACTTTC	CATRDRNSGANVLTF
TRBV30	TRBD1	.	TRBJ1-3	TGTGCCTGGAGTGGGATTGGGGACAGGGCCTTTGGAAACACCATATATTTT	CAWSGIGDRAFGNTIYF
TRBV6-1	.	.	TRBJ2-1	TGTGCCAGCAGTGAAAAACGGGACTACAATGAGCAGTTCTTC	CASSEKRDYNEQFF